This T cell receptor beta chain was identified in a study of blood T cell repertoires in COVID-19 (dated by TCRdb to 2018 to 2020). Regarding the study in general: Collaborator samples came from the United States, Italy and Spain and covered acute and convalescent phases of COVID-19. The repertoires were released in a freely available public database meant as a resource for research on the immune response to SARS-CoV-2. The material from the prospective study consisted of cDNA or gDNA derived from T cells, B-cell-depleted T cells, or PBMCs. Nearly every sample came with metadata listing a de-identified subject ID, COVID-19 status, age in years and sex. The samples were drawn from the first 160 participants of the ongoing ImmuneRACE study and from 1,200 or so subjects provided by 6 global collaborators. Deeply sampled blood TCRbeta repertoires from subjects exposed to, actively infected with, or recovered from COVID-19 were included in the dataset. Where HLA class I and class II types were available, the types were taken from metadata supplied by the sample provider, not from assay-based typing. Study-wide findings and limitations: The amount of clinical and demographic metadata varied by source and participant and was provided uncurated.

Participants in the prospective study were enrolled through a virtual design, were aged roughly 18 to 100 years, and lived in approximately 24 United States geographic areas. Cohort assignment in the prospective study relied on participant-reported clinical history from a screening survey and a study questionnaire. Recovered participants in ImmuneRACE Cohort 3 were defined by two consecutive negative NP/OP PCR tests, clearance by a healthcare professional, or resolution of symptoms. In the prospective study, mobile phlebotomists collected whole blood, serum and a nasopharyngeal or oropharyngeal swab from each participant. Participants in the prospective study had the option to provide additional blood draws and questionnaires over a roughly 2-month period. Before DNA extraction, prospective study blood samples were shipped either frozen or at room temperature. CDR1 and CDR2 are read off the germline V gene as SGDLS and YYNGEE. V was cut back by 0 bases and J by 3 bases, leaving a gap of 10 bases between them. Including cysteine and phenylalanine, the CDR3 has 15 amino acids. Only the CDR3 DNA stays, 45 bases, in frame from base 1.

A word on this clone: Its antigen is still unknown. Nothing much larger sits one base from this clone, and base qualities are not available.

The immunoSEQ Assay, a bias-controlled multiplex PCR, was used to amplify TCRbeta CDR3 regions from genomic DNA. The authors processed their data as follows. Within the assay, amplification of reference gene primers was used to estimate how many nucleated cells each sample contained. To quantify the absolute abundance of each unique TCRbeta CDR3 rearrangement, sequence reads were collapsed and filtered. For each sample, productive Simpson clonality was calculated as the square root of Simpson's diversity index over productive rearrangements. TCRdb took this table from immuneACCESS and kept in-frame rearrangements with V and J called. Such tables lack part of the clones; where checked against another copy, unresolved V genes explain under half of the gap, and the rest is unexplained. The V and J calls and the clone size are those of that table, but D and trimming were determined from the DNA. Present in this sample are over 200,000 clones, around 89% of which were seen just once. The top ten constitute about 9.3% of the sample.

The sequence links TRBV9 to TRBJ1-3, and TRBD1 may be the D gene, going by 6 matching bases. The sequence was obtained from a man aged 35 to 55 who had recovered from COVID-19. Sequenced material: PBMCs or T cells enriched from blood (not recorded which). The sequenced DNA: TGTGCCAGCAGCGTAGGAGGCAGGGGTGGAAACACCATATATTTT. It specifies CASSVGGRGGNTIYF.